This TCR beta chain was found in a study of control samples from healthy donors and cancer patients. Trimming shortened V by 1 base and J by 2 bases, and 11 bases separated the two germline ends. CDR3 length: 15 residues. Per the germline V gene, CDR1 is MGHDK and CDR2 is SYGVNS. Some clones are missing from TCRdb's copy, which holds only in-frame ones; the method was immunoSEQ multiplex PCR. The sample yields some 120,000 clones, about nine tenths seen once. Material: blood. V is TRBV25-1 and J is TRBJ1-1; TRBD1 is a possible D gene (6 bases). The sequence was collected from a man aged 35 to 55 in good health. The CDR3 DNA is TGTGCCAGCAGTGAATGGCAGGGGACAAACACTGAAGCTTTCTTT. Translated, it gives CASSEWQGTNTEAFF.